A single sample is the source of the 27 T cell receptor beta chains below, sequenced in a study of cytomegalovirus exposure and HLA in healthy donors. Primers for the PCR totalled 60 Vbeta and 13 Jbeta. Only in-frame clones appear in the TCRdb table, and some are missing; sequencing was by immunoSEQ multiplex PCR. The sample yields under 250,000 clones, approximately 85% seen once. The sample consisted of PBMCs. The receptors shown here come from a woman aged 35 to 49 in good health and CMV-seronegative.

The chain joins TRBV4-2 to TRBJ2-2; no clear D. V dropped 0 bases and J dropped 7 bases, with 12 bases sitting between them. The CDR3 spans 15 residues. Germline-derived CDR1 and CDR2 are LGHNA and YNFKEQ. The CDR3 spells CASSQDQALHGELFF. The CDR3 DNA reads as TGTGCCAGCAGCCAAGATCAGGCGCTACACGGGGAGCTGTTTTTT.

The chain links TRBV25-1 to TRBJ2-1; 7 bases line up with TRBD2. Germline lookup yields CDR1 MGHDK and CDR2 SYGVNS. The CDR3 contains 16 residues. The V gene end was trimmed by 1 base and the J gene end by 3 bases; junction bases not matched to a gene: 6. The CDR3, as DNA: TGTGCCAGCAGTGAATCCAGCGGGATGGACTACAATGAGCAGTTCTTC. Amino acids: CASSESSGMDYNEQFF. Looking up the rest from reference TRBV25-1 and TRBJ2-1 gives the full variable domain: EADIYQTPRYLVIGTGKKITLECSQTMGHDKMYWYQQDPGMELHLIHYSYGVNSTEKGDLSSESTVSRIRTEHFPLTLESARPSHTSQYLCASSESSGMDYNEQFFGPGTRLTVL.

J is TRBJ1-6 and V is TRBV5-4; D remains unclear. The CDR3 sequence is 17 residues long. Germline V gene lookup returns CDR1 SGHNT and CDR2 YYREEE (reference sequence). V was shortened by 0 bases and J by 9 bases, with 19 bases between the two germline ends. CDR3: CASSLAGRNRMGSPLHF. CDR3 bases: TGTGCCAGCAGCTTGGCGGGTCGGAACCGAATGGGTTCACCCCTCCACTTT.

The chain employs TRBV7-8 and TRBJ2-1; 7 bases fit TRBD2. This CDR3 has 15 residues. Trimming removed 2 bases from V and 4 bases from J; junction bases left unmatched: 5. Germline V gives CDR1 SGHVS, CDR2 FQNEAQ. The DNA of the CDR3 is TGTGCCAGCAGCTTACGGCTAGCGGAATACAATGAGCAGTTCTTC. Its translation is CASSLRLAEYNEQFF.

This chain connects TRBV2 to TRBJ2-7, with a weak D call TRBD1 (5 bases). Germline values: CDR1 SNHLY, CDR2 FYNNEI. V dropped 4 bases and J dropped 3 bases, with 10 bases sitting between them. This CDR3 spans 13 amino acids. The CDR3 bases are TGTGCCAGCAGTGTTGGCAGGGTCTACGAGCAGTACTTC. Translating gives CASSVGRVYEQYF.

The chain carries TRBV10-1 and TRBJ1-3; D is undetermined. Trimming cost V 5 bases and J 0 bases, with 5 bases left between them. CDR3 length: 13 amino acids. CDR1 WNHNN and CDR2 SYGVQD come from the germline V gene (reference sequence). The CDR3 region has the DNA TGCGCCAGCAGTACATCCTCTGGAAACACCATATATTTT. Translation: CASSTSSGNTIYF.

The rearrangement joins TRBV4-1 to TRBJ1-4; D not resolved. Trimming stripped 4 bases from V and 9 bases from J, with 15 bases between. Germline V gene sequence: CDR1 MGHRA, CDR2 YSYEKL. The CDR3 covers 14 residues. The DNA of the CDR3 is TGCGCCAGCAGCCTGATCGGGGTTGGGCAAAAACTGTTTTTT. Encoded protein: CASSLIGVGQKLFF.

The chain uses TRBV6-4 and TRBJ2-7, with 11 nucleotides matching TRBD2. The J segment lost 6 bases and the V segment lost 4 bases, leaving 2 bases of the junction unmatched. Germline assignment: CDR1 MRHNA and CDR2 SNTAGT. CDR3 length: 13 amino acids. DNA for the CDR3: TGTGCCAGCAGTGTCGGGACTAGCGGCGAGCAGTACTTC. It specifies CASSVGTSGEQYF.

The CDR3 DNA follows: TGCGCCAGCAGCTTGGTACTAGCGGGTTCCAATGAGCAGTTCTTC. Encoded protein: CASSLVLAGSNEQFF. The V and J genes are TRBV5-1 and TRBJ2-1; 9 nucleotides align to TRBD2. This CDR3 has 15 amino acids. Trimming cost V 0 bases and J 6 bases; bases outside gene matches: 4. The germline V gene has CDR1 SGHRS and CDR2 YFSETQ.

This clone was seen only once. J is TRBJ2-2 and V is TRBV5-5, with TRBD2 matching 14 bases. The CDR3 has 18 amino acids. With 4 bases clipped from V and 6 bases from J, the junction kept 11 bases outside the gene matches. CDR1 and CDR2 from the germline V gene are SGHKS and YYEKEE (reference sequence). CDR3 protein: CASSPNPTSGRAPGELFF. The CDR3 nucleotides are TGTGCCAGCAGCCCGAACCCGACTAGCGGGAGGGCGCCCGGGGAGCTGTTTTTT.

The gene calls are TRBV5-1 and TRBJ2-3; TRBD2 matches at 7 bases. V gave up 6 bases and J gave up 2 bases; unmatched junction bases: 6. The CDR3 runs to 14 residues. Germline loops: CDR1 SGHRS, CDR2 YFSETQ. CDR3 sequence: CASTRAGLTDTQYF. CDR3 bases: TGCGCCAGCACGCGAGCGGGGCTCACAGATACGCAGTATTTT.

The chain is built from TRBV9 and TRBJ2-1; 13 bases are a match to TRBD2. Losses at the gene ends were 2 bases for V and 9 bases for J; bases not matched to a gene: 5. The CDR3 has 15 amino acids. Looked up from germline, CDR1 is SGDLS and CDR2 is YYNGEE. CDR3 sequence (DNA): TGTGCCAGCAGCGTCCGGACTAGCGGGAGAGGTGAGCAGTTCTTC. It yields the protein CASSVRTSGRGEQFF.

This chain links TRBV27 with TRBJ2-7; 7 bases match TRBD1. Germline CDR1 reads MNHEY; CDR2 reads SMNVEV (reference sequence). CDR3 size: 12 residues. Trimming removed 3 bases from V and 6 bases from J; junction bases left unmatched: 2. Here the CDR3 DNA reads TGTGCCAGCAGTTTCAACAGGGGCGAGCAGTACTTC. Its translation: CASSFNRGEQYF.

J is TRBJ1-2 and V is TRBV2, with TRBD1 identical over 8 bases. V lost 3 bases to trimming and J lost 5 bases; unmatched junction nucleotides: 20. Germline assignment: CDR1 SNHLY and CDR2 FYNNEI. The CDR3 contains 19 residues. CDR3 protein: CASSERPDGRRTGRYGYTF. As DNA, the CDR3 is TGTGCCAGCAGTGAGCGCCCGGATGGTCGTAGGACAGGGCGATATGGCTACACCTTC.

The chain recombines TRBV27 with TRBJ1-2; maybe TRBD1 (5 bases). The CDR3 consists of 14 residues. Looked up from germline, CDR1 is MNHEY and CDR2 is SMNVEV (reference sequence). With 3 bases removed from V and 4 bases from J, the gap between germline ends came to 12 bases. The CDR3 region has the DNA TGTGCCAGCAGTTTCCAGGGTGGGGTCTATGGCTACACCTTC. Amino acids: CASSFQGGVYGYTF.

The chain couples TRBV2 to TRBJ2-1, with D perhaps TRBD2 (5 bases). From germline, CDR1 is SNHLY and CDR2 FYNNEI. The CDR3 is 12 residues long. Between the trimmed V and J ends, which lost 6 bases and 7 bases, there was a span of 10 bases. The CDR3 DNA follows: TGTGCCAGCAGAGGACTTTTGAATGAGCAGTTCTTC. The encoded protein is CASRGLLNEQFF.

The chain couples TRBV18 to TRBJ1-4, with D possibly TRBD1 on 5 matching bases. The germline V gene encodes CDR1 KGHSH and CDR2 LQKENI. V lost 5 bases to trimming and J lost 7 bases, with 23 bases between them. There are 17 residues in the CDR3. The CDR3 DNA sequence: TGTGCCAGCTCAGCCGACAGCGGCTTTCAGGAGGGTGAAAAACTGTTTTTT. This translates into CASSADSGFQEGEKLFF. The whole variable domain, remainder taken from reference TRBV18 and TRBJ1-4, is NAGVMQNPRHLVRRRGQEARLRCSPMKGHSHVYWYRQLPEEGLKFMVYLQKENIIDESGMPKERFSAEFPKEGPSILRIQQVVRGDSAAYFCASSADSGFQEGEKLFFGSGTQLSVL.

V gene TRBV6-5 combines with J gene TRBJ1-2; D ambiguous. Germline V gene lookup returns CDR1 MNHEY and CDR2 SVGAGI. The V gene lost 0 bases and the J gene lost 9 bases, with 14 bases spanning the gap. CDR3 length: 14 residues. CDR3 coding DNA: TGTGCCAGCAGTTACTCGATTAACGCCAACAGCTACACCTTC. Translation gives CASSYSINANSYTF.

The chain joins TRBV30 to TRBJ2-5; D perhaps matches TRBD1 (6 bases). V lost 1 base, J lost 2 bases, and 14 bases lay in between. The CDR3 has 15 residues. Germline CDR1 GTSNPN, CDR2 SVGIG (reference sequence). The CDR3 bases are TGTGCCTGGAGTGAGGCAGGGGTGGTACAAGAGACCCAGTACTTC. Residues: CAWSEAGVVQETQYF.

The CDR3 region has the DNA TGTGCCAGTAAGCAGGGTCAGGGCGAGCAGTACTTC. Amino acid sequence: CASKQGQGEQYF. The chain links TRBV19 to TRBJ2-7; tentative D call: TRBD1 (5 bases). Germline CDR1 and CDR2: LNHDA and SQIVND (reference sequence). V dropped 7 bases and J dropped 6 bases, with 13 bases sitting between them. The CDR3 covers 12 residues. Together with reference TRBV19 and TRBJ2-7, the CDR3 gives the full variable domain: DGGITQSPKYLFRKEGQNVTLSCEQNLNHDAMYWYRQDPGQGLRLIYYSQIVNDFQKGDIAEGYSVSREKKESFPLTVTSAQKNPTAFYLCASKQGQGEQYFGPGTRLTVT.

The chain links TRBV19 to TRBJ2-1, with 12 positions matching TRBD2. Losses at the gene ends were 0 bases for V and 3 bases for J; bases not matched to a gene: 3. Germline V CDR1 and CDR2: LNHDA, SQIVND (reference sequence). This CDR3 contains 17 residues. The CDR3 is CASSIDGLAGIYNEQFF. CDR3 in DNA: TGTGCCAGTAGTATAGACGGACTAGCGGGAATCTACAATGAGCAGTTCTTC.

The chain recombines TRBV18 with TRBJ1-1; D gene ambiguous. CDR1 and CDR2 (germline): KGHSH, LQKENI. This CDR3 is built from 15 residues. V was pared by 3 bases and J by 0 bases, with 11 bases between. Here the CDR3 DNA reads TGTGCCAGCTCACCTACTAACGGGATGAACACTGAAGCTTTCTTT. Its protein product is CASSPTNGMNTEAFF.

CDR3 amino acids: CASSITGAGEAFF. CDR3 DNA sequence: TGTGCCAGTAGTATCACAGGGGCCGGTGAAGCTTTCTTT. This sequence joins TRBV19 and TRBJ1-1, with 7 bases that match TRBD1. Germline V lookup: CDR1 LNHDA, CDR2 SQIVND (reference sequence). The CDR3 length is 13 residues. Losses at the gene ends were 3 bases for V and 7 bases for J; bases not matched to a gene: 5.

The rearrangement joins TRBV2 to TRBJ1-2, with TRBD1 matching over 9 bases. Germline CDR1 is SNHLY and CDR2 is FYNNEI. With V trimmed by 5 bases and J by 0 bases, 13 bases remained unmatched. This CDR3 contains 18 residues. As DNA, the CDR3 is TGTGCCAGCAGTAACCTGGCGGACAGGGGTCGACCTAACTATGGCTACACCTTC. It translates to CASSNLADRGRPNYGYTF.

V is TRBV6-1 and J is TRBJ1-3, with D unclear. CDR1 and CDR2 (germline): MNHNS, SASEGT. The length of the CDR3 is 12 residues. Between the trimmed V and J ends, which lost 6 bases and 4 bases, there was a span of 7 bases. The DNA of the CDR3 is TGTGCCAGCAGCAATGTGGGAAACACCATATATTTT. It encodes CASSNVGNTIYF.

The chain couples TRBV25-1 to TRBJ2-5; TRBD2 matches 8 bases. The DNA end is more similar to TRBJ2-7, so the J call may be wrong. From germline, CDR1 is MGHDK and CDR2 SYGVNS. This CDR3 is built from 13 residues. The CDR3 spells CASTAGVSYEQYF. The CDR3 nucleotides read TGTGCCAGCACAGCGGGAGTGTCCTACGAGCAGTACTTC.

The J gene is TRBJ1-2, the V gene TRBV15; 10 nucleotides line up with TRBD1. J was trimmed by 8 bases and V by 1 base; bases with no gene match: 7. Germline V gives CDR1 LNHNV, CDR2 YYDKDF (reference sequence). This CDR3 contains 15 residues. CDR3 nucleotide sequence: TGTGCCACCAGCAGAGTATCGACAGGGGGCGGAGGCTACACCTTC. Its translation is CATSRVSTGGGGYTF.